This TCR beta chain came from a study of HIV-infected patients and healthy controls. 450 to 600 ng RNA was reverse transcribed with alpha and beta constant-region primers. Each of the alpha and beta chains got its own library through chain-specific third strand synthesis with indices. TCRdb re-analysed the 5' RACE reads in MiXCR, keeping a single row per CDR3 protein. Among about 11,000 distinct CDR3 sequences, about 5.1% were seen once, and the ten largest hold approximately 3.5%. This clonotype is medium-sized within its sample. All unsorted peripheral T cells were captured because whole blood was used without fractionation. This receptor was obtained from an adult in good health. The sample comprised blood.

The CDR3 bases are TGTGCCAGCAGCTTAGCGGATACGCAGTATTTT. Translated, it gives CASSLADTQYF. The J gene is TRBJ2-3, the V gene TRBV7-2; the D is unclear. Trimming left V 0 bases short and J 6 bases short, with 1 base between. The CDR3 loop spans 11 amino acids. Per the germline V gene, CDR1 is SGHTA and CDR2 is FQGNSA.